This is a list of T cell receptor beta chains from one sample in a study of blood T cell repertoires in COVID-19. The data were produced by immunoSEQ multiplex PCR, yet TCRdb's version contains in-frame clones alone and is incomplete. The sample has more than 200,000 clones; more than 70% are singletons. What was sequenced was peripheral blood. These receptors were collected from a woman aged 45-60 years with acute or convalescent COVID-19. The CDR3 runs from the conserved cysteine through the conserved F or W. A D gene is named only where the DNA matches it firmly.

d_call j_call v_call cdr3_nt cdr3_aa
TRBD1 TRBJ1-5 TRBV19 TGTGCCGGGGGGACAGGGAATTATCAGCCCCAGCATTTT CAGGTGNYQPQHF
TRBD1 TRBJ1-4 TRBV5-1 TGCGCCAGCAGCTTGGGTGAACAGGGGCCGGGAAAACTGTTTTTT CASSLGEQGPGKLFF
NA TRBJ2-7 TRBV6-6 TGTGCCAGCAGTTACTCAAGCGGCTCCTACGAGCAGTACTTC CASSYSSGSYEQYF
NA TRBJ2-1 TRBV27 TGTGCCAGCAGTTTATCAGCTCCCGATTTGAATGAGCAGTTCTTC CASSLSAPDLNEQFF
NA TRBJ1-2 TRBV2 TGTGCCAGCGGCCAAGGGGGGGGAAGAGGAGGATATGGCTACACCTTC CASGQGGGRGGYGYTF
NA TRBJ2-5 TRBV12-5 TGTGCTAGTGGTTTGACATTTGGCGGGGACCAAGAGACCCAGTACTTC CASGLTFGGDQETQYF
NA TRBJ1-1 TRBV5-4 TGTGCCAGCAGCCCCGATGGAGCAAACACTGAAGCTTTCTTT CASSPDGANTEAFF
TRBD2 TRBJ2-1 TRBV20-1 TGCAGTGCTAGTGGGGCCGGACTAGCGGGAGGCCCCAGCAACAATGAGCAGTTCTTC CSASGAGLAGGPSNNEQFF
TRBD1 TRBJ2-3 TRBV6-5 TGTGCCAGCAGTTACGGCAGGGGGCGGGGAGATACGCAGTATTTT CASSYGRGRGDTQYF
TRBD2 TRBJ2-5 TRBV24-1 TGTGCCACCAGTGATGACGGACTAGCGGGACTAGAGACCCAGTACTTC CATSDDGLAGLETQYF
TRBD1 TRBJ2-5 TRBV7-3 TGTGCCAGCAGCCCACAGGGGAGTAGGTTAGAGACCCAGTACTTC CASSPQGSRLETQYF
NA TRBJ1-2 TRBV12-5 TGTGCTAGTGGTTGGTCAGGGGAATCCTATGGCTACACCTTC CASGWSGESYGYTF
NA TRBJ1-5 TRBV6-1 TGTGCCAGCAGTGATCAACGCCGCGATCAGCCCCAGCATTTT CASSDQRRDQPQHF
NA TRBJ1-1 TRBV9 TGTGCCAGCAGCGTGTGGCTGAACACTGAAGCTTTCTTT CASSVWLNTEAFF